This TCR beta chain was sequenced in a study of regulatory T cells in long-lasting Graves disease. Researchers made TCR beta libraries by using iRepertoire HTBI primers and running Arm-PCR on CDR3 regions. Original handling: Taken together, the samples had 55 to 65 TRBV and around 14 TRBJ segments identified. TCRdb fed the multiplex PCR reads into MiXCR, producing one record per CDR3 protein. It is TCRdb's table, rather than the study itself, that gives the V and J calls and clone size. The sample consists of about 610,000 distinct CDR3 sequences, 15% to 20% of them appearing once. This clonotype was detected ten times or more. The germline gives CDR1 MDHEN, CDR2 SYDVKM. This CDR3 has 14 amino acids. V was clipped by 3 bases and J by 4 bases, with 12 bases between them. Described time point: newly diagnosed GD, antithyroid drugs for less than 3 months. RNA extracted from PBMCs served as the sequencing template.

The sample was also linked to a second study, of T cells in Graves' hyperthyroidism and ophthalmopathy. From that report: The primer set for the first-round RT-PCR of the TCR CDR3 was HTBI.

The starting material was peripheral blood mononuclear cells (PBMCs), obtained at new diagnosis, from a patient treated with antithyroid drugs. The TCR sequence derives from a man between 18 and 35 years old with Graves disease. The chain is built from TRBV28 and TRBJ1-2; D gene unclear. The CDR3 DNA reads TGTGCCAGCAGTTTGGAACAGCTGGGCTATGGCTACACCTTC. Its protein product is CASSLEQLGYGYTF.